The T cell receptor beta chain under discussion was sequenced for a study of beta chain features in type 1 diabetes. Expressed TCRB transcripts were sequenced after all isolated RNA was converted to cDNA. Only in-frame clones appear in the TCRdb table, and some are missing; sequencing was by immunoSEQ multiplex PCR. Of some 150,000 clones detected, about 10% appear once; the ten largest clones hold 0.6% to 0.8%. CDR1 is MGHRA and CDR2 is YSYEKL in the germline V gene. The CDR3 runs 17 residues. The V segment lost 0 bases and the J segment 4 bases; nucleotides outside the gene matches: 9. The specimen was central memory CD4+ T cells from blood. This clonotype originated in a man younger than 35 in good health. The V gene is TRBV4-1, the J gene TRBJ2-7; 10 bases are shared with TRBD1. The CDR3: CASSQDSWGQGSYEQYF. DNA of the CDR3: TGCGCCAGCAGCCAAGATTCTTGGGGACAGGGGTCGTACGAGCAGTACTTC.